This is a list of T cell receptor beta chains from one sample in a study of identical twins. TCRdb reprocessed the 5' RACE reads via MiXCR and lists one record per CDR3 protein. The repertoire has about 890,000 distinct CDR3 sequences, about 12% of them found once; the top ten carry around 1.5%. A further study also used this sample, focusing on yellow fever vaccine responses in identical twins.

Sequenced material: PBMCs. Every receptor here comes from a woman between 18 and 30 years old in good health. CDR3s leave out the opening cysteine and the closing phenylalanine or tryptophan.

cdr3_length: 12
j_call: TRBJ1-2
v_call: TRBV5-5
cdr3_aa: ASSLTGGNYGYT

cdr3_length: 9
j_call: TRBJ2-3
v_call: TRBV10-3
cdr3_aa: AISAADTQY

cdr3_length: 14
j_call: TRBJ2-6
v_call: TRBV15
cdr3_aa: ATSFRRSSGANVLT

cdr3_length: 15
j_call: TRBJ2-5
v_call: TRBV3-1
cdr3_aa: ASSQLAGGEYQETQY

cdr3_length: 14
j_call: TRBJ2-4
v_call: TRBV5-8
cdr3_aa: ASSLEPGGRENIQY

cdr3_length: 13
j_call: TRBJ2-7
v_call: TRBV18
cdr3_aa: ASSPASASSYEQY

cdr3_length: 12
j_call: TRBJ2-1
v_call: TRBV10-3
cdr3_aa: AIRESGGPREQF

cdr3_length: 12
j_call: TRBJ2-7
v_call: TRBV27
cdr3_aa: ASSFGGDFYEQY

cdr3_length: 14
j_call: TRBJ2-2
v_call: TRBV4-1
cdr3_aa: ASSQPDRANTGELF

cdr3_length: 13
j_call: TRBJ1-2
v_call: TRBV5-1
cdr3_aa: ASSRPDGARYGYT

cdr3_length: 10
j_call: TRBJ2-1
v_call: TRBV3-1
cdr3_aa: ASSQVPVRQF

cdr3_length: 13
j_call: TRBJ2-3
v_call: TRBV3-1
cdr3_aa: ASSQVAGPPDTQY

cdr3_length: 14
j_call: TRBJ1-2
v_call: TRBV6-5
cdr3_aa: ASSNTPPQGPNGYT

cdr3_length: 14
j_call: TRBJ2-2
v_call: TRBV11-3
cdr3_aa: ASSVAGTTNTGELF

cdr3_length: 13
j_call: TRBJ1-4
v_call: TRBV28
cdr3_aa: ASSIWGSANEKLF

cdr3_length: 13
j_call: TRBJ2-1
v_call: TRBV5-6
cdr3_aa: ASSLDPGSYNEQF

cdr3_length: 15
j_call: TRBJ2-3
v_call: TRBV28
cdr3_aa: ASSPTYRDRDRDTQY

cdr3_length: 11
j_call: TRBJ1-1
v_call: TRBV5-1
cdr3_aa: ASSLGMETEAF

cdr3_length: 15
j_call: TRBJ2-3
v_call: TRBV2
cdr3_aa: ASSDPLAGRVADTQY

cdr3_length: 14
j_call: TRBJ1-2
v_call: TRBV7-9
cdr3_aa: ASSQGLTGFNYGYT

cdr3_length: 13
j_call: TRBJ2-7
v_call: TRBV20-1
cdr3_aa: SAKKGQGLSYEQY

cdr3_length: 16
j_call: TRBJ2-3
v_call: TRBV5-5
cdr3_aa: ASSLRVSSGEPTDTQY

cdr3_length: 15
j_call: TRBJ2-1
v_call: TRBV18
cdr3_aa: ASSQLGQGPSYNEQF

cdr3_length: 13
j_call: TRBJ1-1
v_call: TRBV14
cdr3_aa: ASSPWYGERAEAF

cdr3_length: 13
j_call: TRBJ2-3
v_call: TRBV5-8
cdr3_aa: ASSLSVQRPDTQY

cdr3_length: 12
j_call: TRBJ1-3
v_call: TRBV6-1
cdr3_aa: ASSAGVTGNTIY

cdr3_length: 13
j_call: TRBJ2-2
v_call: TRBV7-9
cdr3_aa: ASSFFGLNTGELF

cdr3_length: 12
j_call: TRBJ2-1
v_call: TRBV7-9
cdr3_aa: ASSWRRAADEQF

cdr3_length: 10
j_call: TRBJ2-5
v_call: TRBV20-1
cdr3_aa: SASGSQETQY

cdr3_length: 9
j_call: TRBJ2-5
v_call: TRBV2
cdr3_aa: ASIDIQGQY